This T cell receptor beta chain originates from a study of blood T cell repertoires in COVID-19. Some clones are missing from TCRdb's copy, which holds only in-frame ones; the method was immunoSEQ multiplex PCR. Of about 60,000 clones listed, around 90% were seen once; the top ten hold approximately 15%. Sequenced input: peripheral blood. The receptor was isolated from a human donor with active COVID-19. The donor label of this sample is uncertain.

The CDR3 region is CASSPSDRVYEQYV. The CDR3 DNA reads as TGTGCCAGCAGCCCCTCCGACAGAGTCTACGAGCAGTACGTC. The chain couples TRBV5-4 to TRBJ2-7; D possibly corresponds to TRBD1 (5 bases). The V gene lost 4 bases and the J gene lost 3 bases, with 14 bases spanning the gap. The CDR3 is 14 residues long. Germline V lookup: CDR1 SGHNT, CDR2 YYREEE (reference sequence).